This paragraph reports one T cell receptor beta chain. The data are from a study of blood T cells in healthy people across ages. The authors ran a second PCR of about 6 to 11 cycles using a sample-barcoded 5' primer and a J-beta primer mix. Each TCR beta cDNA got a 12-nucleotide random molecular identifier. TCRdb reprocessed the 5' RACE reads via MiXCR and lists one record per CDR3 protein. This sample has roughly 500,000 distinct CDR3 sequences, with less than 25% found just once. Every sample had a minimum of 6.5 million PBMCs isolated. Germline assignment: CDR1 LNHNV and CDR2 YYDKDF (reference sequence). The length of the CDR3 is 15 residues. The ends lost 5 bases at V and 0 bases at J; junction bases unmatched: 6. A further study also used this sample, focusing on T cells of mothers and their children. That work contributes: Pairs that are related and pairs that are unrelated have TCR recombination output shaped similarly by thymic selection. Overlap measured in related mother-child pairs was slightly, non-significantly higher than in unrelated pairs.

The chain uses TRBV15 and TRBJ2-7, with TRBD1 identical over 8 bases. The receptor's source is a boy younger than 18 in good health. Specimen: blood. CDR3 DNA: TGTGCCACCAGCCCCTCCGGGACAGGCTCCTACGAGCAGTACTTC. Translated, it gives CATSPSGTGSYEQYF.